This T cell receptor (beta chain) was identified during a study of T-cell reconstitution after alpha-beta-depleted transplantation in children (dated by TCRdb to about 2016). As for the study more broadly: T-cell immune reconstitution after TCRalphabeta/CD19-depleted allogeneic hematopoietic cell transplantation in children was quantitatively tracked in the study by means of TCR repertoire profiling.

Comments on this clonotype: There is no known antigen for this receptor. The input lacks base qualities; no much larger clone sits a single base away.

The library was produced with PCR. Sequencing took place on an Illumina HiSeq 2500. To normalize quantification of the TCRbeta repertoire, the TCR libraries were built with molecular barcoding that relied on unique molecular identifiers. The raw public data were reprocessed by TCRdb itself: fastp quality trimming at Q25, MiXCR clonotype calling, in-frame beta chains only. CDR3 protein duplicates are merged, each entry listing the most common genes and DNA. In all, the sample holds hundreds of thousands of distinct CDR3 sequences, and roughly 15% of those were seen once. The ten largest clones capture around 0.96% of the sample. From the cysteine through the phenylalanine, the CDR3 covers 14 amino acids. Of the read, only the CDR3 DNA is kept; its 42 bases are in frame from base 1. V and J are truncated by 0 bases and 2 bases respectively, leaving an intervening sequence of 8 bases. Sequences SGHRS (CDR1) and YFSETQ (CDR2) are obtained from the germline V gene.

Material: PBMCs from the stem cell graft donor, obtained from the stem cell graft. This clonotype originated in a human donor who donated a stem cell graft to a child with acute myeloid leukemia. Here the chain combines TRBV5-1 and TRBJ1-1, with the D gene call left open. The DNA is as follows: TGCGCCAGCAGCTTGGTTCAATCCAACACTGAAGCTTTCTTT. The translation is CASSLVQSNTEAFF.